These 14 T cell receptor beta chains originate from one sample sequenced in a study of blood T cell repertoires in COVID-19. The table came from immunoSEQ multiplex PCR; TCRdb's copy has only in-frame clones and leaves some out. In the table there are fewer than 90,000 clones, about 85% of which are singletons. The sample consisted of peripheral blood. Receptors originate from a male donor with acute or convalescent COVID-19.

This clone has just a few counts. This sequence joins TRBV25-1 and TRBJ1-2; TRBD1 might be the D (5 bases). V dropped 0 bases and J dropped 0 bases, with 8 bases sitting between them. Germline CDR1 is MGHDK and CDR2 is SYGVNS. This CDR3 is built from 15 residues. The CDR3 DNA follows: TGTGCCAGCAGTGAATACACAGGAGCTAACTATGGCTACACCTTC. It is translated as CASSEYTGANYGYTF.

The chain combines TRBV5-1 with TRBJ2-3; TRBD2 matches at 9 bases. The CDR3 is 16 residues long. Germline V gene lookup returns CDR1 SGHRS and CDR2 YFSETQ. V was pared by 5 bases and J by 2 bases, with 9 bases of the junction left unmatched. Here the CDR3 DNA reads TGCGCCAGCAGAACTTTTAGCGGGGGCCTCACAGATACGCAGTATTTT. Amino acids: CASRTFSGGLTDTQYF.

This chain uses TRBV7-8 with TRBJ2-2; 8 bases fit TRBD1. Germline-derived CDR1 and CDR2 are SGHVS and FQNEAQ. The J segment lost 1 base and the V segment lost 5 bases, leaving 6 bases of the junction unmatched. The CDR3 is 16 amino acids. CDR3 DNA: TGTGCCAGCAGCCTCGGACAGGGTGGGAACACCGGGGAGCTGTTTTTT. Protein product: CASSLGQGGNTGELFF.

The rearrangement uses TRBV29-1 and TRBJ1-4; D not certain. Germline values: CDR1 SQVTM, CDR2 ANQGSEA. The CDR3 runs to 14 residues. V lost 4 bases and J lost 5, with 14 bases in between. The CDR3 sequence is CSVGGRQNNEKLFF. The CDR3 bases are TGCAGCGTTGGTGGGCGTCAAAACAATGAAAAACTGTTTTTT.

The V and J genes are TRBV7-9 and TRBJ2-3; 7 bases line up with TRBD1. This CDR3 spans 16 amino acids. Germline V gene lookup returns CDR1 SEHNR and CDR2 FQNEAQ (reference sequence). Losses at the gene ends were 5 bases for V and 0 bases for J; bases not matched to a gene: 8. This chain's CDR3 is CASSPGTETSTDTQYF. The CDR3 coding sequence is TGTGCCAGCAGCCCAGGGACAGAAACTAGCACAGATACGCAGTATTTT.

The chain combines TRBV10-3 with TRBJ2-1, with TRBD2 matching 7 bases. The junction had 7 bases not matched to a gene; V was cut back by 6 bases and J by 5 bases. CDR3 size: 14 residues. Germline CDR1 reads ENHRY; CDR2 reads SYGVKD. The CDR3: CAISAYTSDNEQFF. CDR3 DNA: TGTGCCATCAGCGCTTATACTAGCGACAATGAGCAGTTCTTC.

The genes are TRBV6-2 or TRBV6-3 and TRBJ1-6; TRBD1 aligns across 8 bases. Germline V gene data show CDR1 as MNHEY and CDR2 as SVGEGT. After removal of 4 bases from V and 0 bases from J, the junction contained 14 bases not matched to a gene. The CDR3 spans 20 residues. CDR3 residues: CASSSHPGQGPSSYNSPLHF. The CDR3 DNA follows: TGTGCCAGCAGTTCCCACCCCGGACAGGGCCCCAGCTCCTATAATTCACCCCTCCACTTT.

CDR3 loop: CASSLWTSGGSGTQYF. The CDR3 nucleotides are TGCGCCAGCAGCTTATGGACTAGCGGGGGGTCGGGGACCCAGTACTTC. This chain uses TRBV5-1 with TRBJ2-5; the match to TRBD2 covers 14 bases. J was trimmed by 7 bases and V by 2 bases; bases with no gene match: 7. The CDR3 consists of 16 residues. Germline V gene lookup returns CDR1 SGHRS and CDR2 YFSETQ.

V gene TRBV30 combines with J gene TRBJ1-4, with 8 bases identical to TRBD1. The ends lost 4 bases at V and 10 bases at J; junction bases unmatched: 11. This CDR3 contains 14 residues. In germline, CDR1 is GTSNPN, CDR2 SVGIG (reference sequence). DNA of the CDR3: TGTGCCTGGACTCCGCAGGGGGCGGTTGGAAAACTGTTTTTT. Protein product: CAWTPQGAVGKLFF.

The V and J genes are TRBV19 and TRBJ2-1; D is undetermined. Trimming took 3 bases from V and 0 from J, leaving 12 bases between them. The CDR3 is made up of 16 amino acids. The germline gives CDR1 LNHDA, CDR2 SQIVND (reference sequence). CDR3 bases: TGTGCCAGTAGTATGAAAGCAATGAGCTCCTACAATGAGCAGTTCTTC. Protein: CASSMKAMSSYNEQFF.

The CDR3 coding sequence is TGTGCCAGCAGTCCAAGGGGGCTGGATTCACCCCTCCACTTT. This translates into CASSPRGLDSPLHF. This rearrangement joins TRBV2 to TRBJ1-6; 7 bases are shared with TRBD1. V gave up 5 bases and J gave up 8 bases; unmatched junction bases: 6. Per the germline V gene, CDR1 is SNHLY and CDR2 is FYNNEI. The CDR3 loop spans 14 amino acids. The full variable domain, in which reference TRBV2 and TRBJ1-6 provide the parts outside the CDR3, is EPEVTQTPSHQVTQMGQEVILRCVPISNHLYFYWYRQILGQKVEFLVSFYNNEISEKSEIFDDQFSVERPDGSNFTLKIRSTKLEDSAMYFCASSPRGLDSPLHFGNGTRLTVT.

The V and J genes are TRBV5-6 and TRBJ2-5; 7 bases agree with TRBD1. The V gene's germline CDR1 is SGHDT and CDR2 YYEEEE. V lost 4 bases and J lost 4; bases outside the gene matches: 10. CDR3 size: 15 residues. As DNA, the CDR3 is TGTGCCAGCAGCCCTGGACAGGTTCCAACAGAGACCCAGTACTTC. It encodes CASSPGQVPTETQYF.

The rearrangement uses TRBV18 and TRBJ2-7, with 10 bases fitting TRBD1. V shed 3 bases and J 4 bases; nucleotides not matched to a gene: 9. The CDR3 is 16 amino acids. The V gene's germline CDR1 is KGHSH and CDR2 LQKENI. CDR3 DNA: TGTGCCAGCTCACCCCGAAGGACAGGGGGTGGGTACGAGCAGTACTTC. Its protein product is CASSPRRTGGGYEQYF.

The sample holds one count of this clone. V and J are TRBV29-1 and TRBJ1-1; D remains unclear. Trimming took off 0 bases at V and 7 bases at J, with 12 bases between the two ends. CDR3 length equals 13 residues. From germline, CDR1 is SQVTM and CDR2 ANQGSEA. The CDR3 protein is CSVEDLGQIEAFF. The CDR3 bases are TGCAGCGTTGAAGATCTTGGGCAGATTGAAGCTTTCTTT.